Presented here are 17 T cell receptor beta chains from one specimen sequenced in a study of early T cells in non-severe SARS-CoV-2 infection. One entry per CDR3 protein, called by TCRdb with MiXCR from the 5' RACE reads. The table records more than 75,000 distinct CDR3 sequences, less than 15% of them present only once. What was sequenced was whole blood. Source of these receptors: an adult who was a healthcare worker with PCR-confirmed SARS-CoV-2 infection or an uninfected control (not recorded which).

The sample holds a few counts of this clonotype. This rearrangement joins TRBV11-2 to TRBJ1-4; 9 bases align to TRBD1. V gave up 2 bases and J gave up 5 bases; unmatched junction bases: 6. Per germline, CDR1 SGHAT and CDR2 FQNNGV. This CDR3 contains 16 residues. The CDR3 reads CASSLMTGQGNEKLFF. In DNA form, the CDR3 reads TGTGCCAGCAGCTTAATGACGGGACAGGGAAATGAAAAACTGTTTTTT. The whole variable domain, filled in from reference TRBV11-2 and TRBJ1-4, reads EAGVAQSPRYKIIEKRQSVAFWCNPISGHATLYWYQQILGQGPKLLIQFQNNGVVDDSQLPKDRFSAERLKGVDSTLKIQPAKLEDSAVYLCASSLMTGQGNEKLFFGSGTQLSVL.

J is TRBJ2-3 and V is TRBV3-1; 10 bases agree with TRBD2. Unmatched junction bases numbered 11, after V lost 0 bases and J lost 2 bases. Looked up from germline, CDR1 is LGHDT and CDR2 is YNNKEL (reference sequence). This CDR3 has 19 residues. Here the CDR3 reads CASSQEGPSGGTYTDTQYF. DNA for the CDR3: TGTGCCAGCAGCCAAGAGGGGCCTAGCGGGGGCACCTACACAGATACGCAGTATTTT.

In its sample, this clonotype was seen a few times. The chain combines TRBV6-5 with TRBJ1-6, with 7 bases fitting TRBD1. V dropped 7 bases and J dropped 9; count of bases not matched to a gene: 9. This CDR3 has 14 residues. Looked up from germline, CDR1 is MNHEY and CDR2 is SVGAGI. CDR3 sequence: CASTTHRGASPLHF. The DNA of the CDR3 is TGTGCCAGCACAACTCACAGGGGTGCTTCACCCCTCCACTTT.

CDR3: CASSEAGVRYEQFF. In DNA form, the CDR3 reads TGTGCCAGCAGTGAAGCGGGTGTCAGGTATGAGCAGTTCTTC. The chain employs TRBV6-1 and TRBJ2-1; D gene ambiguous. V was pared by 0 bases and J by 8 bases, with 11 bases between. The CDR3 runs 14 residues. Germline CDR1 and CDR2: MNHNS and SASEGT.

The chain combines TRBV7-8 with TRBJ2-3; D remains ambiguous. The CDR3 contains 14 residues. CDR1 and CDR2 from the germline V gene are SGHVS and FQNEAQ. Trimming removed 5 bases from V and 5 bases from J, with 14 bases in between. The CDR3 DNA sequence: TGTGCCAGCAGCAAAGGAGTTACCATAGATACGCAGTATTTT. This codes for CASSKGVTIDTQYF.

The CDR3 DNA is TGTGCCAGCAGCTCCCTAGCGGGGGGTACGCAGTATTTT. Translated: CASSSLAGGTQYF. The gene calls are TRBV11-3 and TRBJ2-3; TRBD2 matches 11 bases. V was pared by 4 bases and J by 8 bases, with 2 bases of the junction left unmatched. The CDR3 loop spans 13 amino acids. The germline V gene has CDR1 SGHNT and CDR2 YENEEA.

The V gene is TRBV11-2, the J gene TRBJ2-3; D gene uncertain. This CDR3 has 15 residues. Germline values: CDR1 SGHAT, CDR2 FQNNGV. V lost 5 bases to trimming and J lost 0 bases, with 12 bases between them. The CDR3, as DNA: TGTGCCAGCAGCCCCGACTGGTCCAGCACAGATACGCAGTATTTT. Encoded protein: CASSPDWSSTDTQYF.

The V call is TRBV20-1, the J call TRBJ2-3; 7 nucleotides align to TRBD1. This CDR3 has 17 residues. J gave up 4 bases and V 1 base, and 14 bases lay outside the gene matches. Looked up from germline, CDR1 is DFQATT and CDR2 is SNEGSKA (reference sequence). Here the CDR3 reads CSARAPRRDSPSDTQYF. The CDR3 coding sequence is TGCAGTGCTAGAGCCCCTCGACGGGACAGCCCTTCAGATACGCAGTATTTT.

This chain uses TRBV29-1 with TRBJ2-1, with a tentative D call TRBD2 (5 bases). The CDR3 contains 13 residues. Germline CDR1 is SQVTM and CDR2 is ANQGSEA. V shed 3 bases and J shed 0 bases, with 6 bases lying between them. This CDR3 is CSVDGSSYNEQFF. CDR3 in DNA: TGCAGCGTTGATGGGAGCTCCTACAATGAGCAGTTCTTC.

This clonotype has at least ten counts. J is TRBJ2-3 and V is TRBV5-1; possibly TRBD1 or TRBD2 for D (5 bases each). CDR1 and CDR2 (germline): SGHRS, YFSETQ. V was cut by 4 bases and J by 1 base, with 13 bases left in between. CDR3 length equals 15 residues. The CDR3 bases are TGCGCCAGCAGCACGTCAGGGACGGGCACAGATACGCAGTATTTT. It is translated as CASSTSGTGTDTQYF.

The chain couples TRBV27 to TRBJ1-6, with D uncertain. Germline loops: CDR1 MNHEY, CDR2 SMNVEV (reference sequence). Trimming removed 4 bases at V and 0 bases at J, with 10 bases between. There are 16 residues in the CDR3. The CDR3 protein is CASSSPRSSYNSPLHF. CDR3 nucleotides: TGTGCCAGCAGTTCCCCACGAAGCTCCTATAATTCACCCCTCCACTTT.

This clonotype was counted ten times or more. This chain links TRBV7-6 with TRBJ1-3, with D uncertain. Trimming shortened V by 1 base and J by 0 bases, and 13 bases separated the two germline ends. Germline CDR1 SGHVS, CDR2 FNYEAQ. This CDR3 region has 17 residues. CDR3 sequence reads: CASSLESRSYSGNTIYF. The CDR3 coding sequence is TGTGCCAGCAGCTTAGAATCACGGTCCTACTCTGGAAACACCATATATTTT.

The chain's CDR3 is CASSLSSGVTGANVLTF. CDR3 DNA: TGTGCCAGCAGCTTAAGTTCGGGGGTAACTGGGGCCAACGTCCTGACTTTC. The chain carries TRBV7-2 and TRBJ2-6; tentatively, D is TRBD2 (6 bases). The germline V and J ends were trimmed by 2 bases and 2 bases, with 13 bases remaining between them. Germline V gene data show CDR1 as SGHTA and CDR2 as FQGNSA. CDR3 size: 17 residues.

The chain employs TRBV4-3 and TRBJ2-2, with 7 bases aligning to TRBD2. Germline loops: CDR1 LGHNA, CDR2 YSLEER. CDR3 length: 16 amino acids. J lost 5 bases, V lost 5 bases, and 11 bases had no gene match. Written as DNA, the CDR3 is TGCGCCAGCAGCGGAAGGGACTACCCGGGGACCGGGGAGCTGTTTTTT. Translation gives CASSGRDYPGTGELFF.

The CDR3 nucleotides are TGTGCCAGCAGTTACTCGAGGCCGGGACAGCAGAATGAAAAACTGTTTTTT. It is translated as CASSYSRPGQQNEKLFF. The gene calls are TRBV6-5 and TRBJ1-4; 7 bases map to TRBD1. Germline assignment: CDR1 MNHEY and CDR2 SVGAGI. Losses at the gene ends were 0 bases for V and 5 bases for J; bases not matched to a gene: 9. The CDR3 has 17 residues.

This chain uses TRBV9 with TRBJ1-1; D is perhaps TRBD1 (5 bases). Trimming cost V 0 bases and J 3 bases, with 12 bases left between them. The CDR3 runs to 15 residues. Germline V CDR1 and CDR2: SGDLS, YYNGEE. The CDR3 region is CASSVESIRDTEAFF. The CDR3 DNA reads TGTGCCAGCAGCGTAGAGTCGATCAGGGACACTGAAGCTTTCTTT.

This clonotype has at least ten counts. The J gene is TRBJ2-5, the V gene TRBV11-2, with 10 nucleotides matching TRBD2. Losses at the gene ends were 2 bases for V and 5 bases for J; bases not matched to a gene: 8. CDR3 length: 16 residues. Per the germline V gene, CDR1 is SGHAT and CDR2 is FQNNGV. The CDR3, as DNA: TGTGCCAGCAGCTTAACCCCAGCGGGGGGGCTTGAGACCCAGTACTTC. Translating it yields CASSLTPAGGLETQYF.